This T cell receptor (beta chain) was documented in a study of breast tumors, draining lymph nodes, adjacent tissues. Overall study findings and caveats: The data were judged consistent with most tumor T cells coming from lymph node and expanding in tumor. Luminal-like breast cancer showed significantly greater tumor-nontumor repertoire similarity than basal-like breast cancer did. That most tumor T cells come from lymph nodes remained unproven.

CDR1 is SGHRS and CDR2 is YFSETQ in the germline V gene. With 4 bases clipped from V and 4 bases from J, the junction kept 7 bases outside the gene matches. The CDR3 has 14 residues. TCRdb independently ran MiXCR on the multiplex PCR reads; one entry per CDR3 protein. The repertoire has tens of thousands of distinct CDR3 sequences, 23% of them found once; the top ten carry under 9.5%. This clonotype was counted at least ten times. Its cognate antigen is unknown. The J gene is TRBJ2-7, the V gene TRBV5-1, with 8 bases fitting TRBD2. The TCR sequence derives from a female donor with breast cancer. Some clones in this sample may be carry-over from other donors' samples. The sequenced material came from breast tumor tissue. The CDR3 region has the DNA TGCGCCAGCAGCGTTCTTAGCGGGGCATACGAGCAGTACTTC. It codes for CASSVLSGAYEQYF.